These 29 T cell receptor beta chains came from one sample sequenced in a study of cytomegalovirus exposure and HLA in healthy donors. In the PCR, 60 Vbeta and 13 Jbeta primers were used. TCRdb's table, derived via immunoSEQ multiplex PCR, lists solely in-frame clones and lacks some. The data show 90,000 to 100,000 clones, approximately 80% seen once. Sequencing was carried out using PBMCs. These receptors all stem from a woman in her thirties or forties in good health and CMV-seronegative.

The chain combines TRBV11-2 with TRBJ1-3, with D unclear. CDR1 is SGHAT and CDR2 is FQNNGV in the germline V gene. Trimming shortened V by 6 bases and J by 0 bases, and 12 bases separated the two germline ends. CDR3 length: 15 residues. The CDR3 DNA reads TGTGCCAGCAGTTTGATGCGAACCTCTGGAAACACCATATATTTT. This encodes CASSLMRTSGNTIYF.

The gene calls are TRBV6-5 and TRBJ2-5, with D perhaps TRBD2 (6 bases). The V gene lost 0 bases and the J gene lost 5 bases, with 16 bases spanning the gap. Germline V gives CDR1 MNHEY, CDR2 SVGAGI. The CDR3 is 16 residues long. CDR3 amino acids: CASSYSSREYDETQYF. CDR3 DNA sequence: TGTGCCAGCAGTTACTCGAGTCGGGAGTACGATGAGACCCAGTACTTC.

A word on this clone: The sample contains more than one DNA sequence encoding this CDR3. This chain links TRBV27 with TRBJ1-2; a possible D gene is TRBD1 (5 bases). Germline CDR1 and CDR2: MNHEY and SMNVEV (reference sequence). The CDR3 has 13 amino acids. V was shortened by 2 bases and J by 4 bases, with 8 bases between the two germline ends. In nucleotides, the CDR3 is TGTGCCAGCAGTTTAAGGGGCAGCTATGGCTACACCTTC. It codes for CASSLRGSYGYTF.

V usage is TRBV5-1 and J usage is TRBJ1-1; 11 bases fit TRBD1. Trimming removed 3 bases from V and 4 bases from J; junction bases left unmatched: 5. CDR1 and CDR2 from the germline V gene are SGHRS and YFSETQ. This CDR3 region has 15 residues. CDR3 protein: CASSWTGGAGTEAFF. As DNA, the CDR3 is TGCGCCAGCAGCTGGACAGGGGGCGCGGGCACTGAAGCTTTCTTT.

This chain joins TRBV4-3 and TRBJ2-2; 8 bases map to TRBD1. Germline V CDR1 and CDR2: LGHNA, YSLEER. The trim removed 4 bases at V and 4 bases at J, leaving 14 bases unmatched. The CDR3 runs 18 residues. The CDR3 coding sequence is TGCGCCAGCAGCCCTCAGGGGGCGGTTTTATCGGCCACCGGGGAGCTGTTTTTT. This sequence encodes CASSPQGAVLSATGELFF.

The V gene is TRBV19, the J gene TRBJ1-1; D gene uncertain. V lost 3 bases, J lost 4 bases, and 12 bases lay in between. From germline, CDR1 is LNHDA and CDR2 SQIVND (reference sequence). This CDR3 has 14 amino acids. This CDR3 is CASSIGGYGTEAFF. CDR3 in DNA: TGTGCCAGTAGTATCGGAGGGTACGGCACTGAAGCTTTCTTT.

This sequence joins TRBV21-1 and TRBJ2-7; the D call TRBD1 from the table was never checked on the DNA. TRBV21-1 is noted as a pseudogene. The CDR3 totals 13 residues. CDR3 bases: TGTGCCAACCCCAGGGGAAGGGCCGGGGAGCAGTACTTC. Translation: CANPRGRAGEQYF.

The chain has TRBV6-5 and TRBJ2-7, with D possibly TRBD1 on 6 matching bases. The CDR3 is 15 amino acids. Trimming left V 0 bases short and J 0 bases short, with 9 bases between. Germline V gene sequence: CDR1 MNHEY, CDR2 SVGAGI. The CDR3 nucleotides are TGTGCCAGCAGTTACTCCGGCAGGGGCTCCTACGAGCAGTACTTC. Its translation: CASSYSGRGSYEQYF.

The gene calls are TRBV19 and TRBJ1-1; no firm D call. Germline V CDR1 and CDR2: LNHDA, SQIVND (reference sequence). Trimming removed 7 bases from V and 2 bases from J, with 8 bases in between. The CDR3 runs to 12 residues. The CDR3 protein is CASNHRNTEAFF. In DNA form, the CDR3 reads TGTGCCAGTAATCACAGAAACACTGAAGCTTTCTTT.

The chain is built from TRBV29-1 and TRBJ2-7; tentatively, D is TRBD2 (6 bases). This CDR3 is 14 amino acids long. Trimming pared 5 bases from V and 0 bases from J, leaving 14 bases between. Germline V lookup: CDR1 SQVTM, CDR2 ANQGSEA. CDR3 in amino acids: CSVTGGTVSYEQYF. CDR3 DNA: TGCAGCGTTACCGGGGGAACAGTCTCCTACGAGCAGTACTTC.

This clone was detected once. The chain combines TRBV5-1 with TRBJ1-3; D ambiguous. This CDR3 has 15 residues. V lost 0 bases and J lost 0, with 7 bases in between. Germline-derived CDR1 and CDR2 are SGHRS and YFSETQ. CDR3 in amino acids: CASSLAKSSGNTIYF. In DNA, the CDR3 is TGCGCCAGCAGCTTGGCTAAGAGCTCTGGAAACACCATATATTTT.

The chain combines TRBV5-4 with TRBJ2-7, with a possible D match to TRBD2 (6 bases). Germline CDR1 SGHNT, CDR2 YYREEE (reference sequence). V lost 0 bases and J 6 bases, leaving 13 bases between the germline ends. This CDR3 comprises 14 residues. The CDR3 sequence is CASSLGTSIFEQYF. CDR3 DNA: TGTGCCAGCAGCTTGGGTACTAGCATATTCGAGCAGTACTTC. The full variable domain, rest sourced from reference TRBV5-4 and TRBJ2-7, is ETGVTQSPTHLIKTRGQQVTLRCSSQSGHNTVSWYQQALGQGPQFIFQYYREEENGRGNFPPRFSGLQFPNYSSELNVNALELDDSALYLCASSLGTSIFEQYFGPGTRLTVT.

The chain combines TRBV18 with TRBJ1-2; D is possibly TRBD1 (6 bases). There are 15 residues in the CDR3. Trimming took 3 bases from V and 8 from J, leaving 19 bases between them. Germline V gives CDR1 KGHSH, CDR2 LQKENI. The CDR3 coding sequence is TGTGCCAGCTCACCTGATACAGGGAGGGTCTGGGGCTACACCTTC. Amino acids: CASSPDTGRVWGYTF.

CDR3 sequence (DNA): TGCAGCGCTGTAAGGGGGACAGAAACTGAAGCTTTCTTT. Translating gives CSAVRGTETEAFF. V usage is TRBV29-1 and J usage is TRBJ1-1, with TRBD1 matching over 7 bases. The CDR3 runs to 13 residues. Trimming took 7 bases from V and 5 from J; bases not matched to a gene: 10. CDR1 and CDR2 (germline): SQVTM, ANQGSEA.

Comments on this clone: At the DNA level, this CDR3 is encoded by other sequences in the same sample as well. This chain links TRBV7-6 with TRBJ2-5; no clear D gene. Germline V gene data show CDR1 as SGHVS and CDR2 as FNYEAQ. Trimming removed 6 bases at V and 3 bases at J, with 8 bases between. This CDR3 comprises 12 residues. CDR3 coding DNA: TGTGCCAGCAGTCACCGGGAAGAGACCCAGTACTTC. Encoded protein: CASSHREETQYF.

The chain is built from TRBV9 and TRBJ2-7; 8 bases line up with TRBD1. Germline lookup yields CDR1 SGDLS and CDR2 YYNGEE. Losses at the gene ends were 3 bases for V and 3 bases for J; bases not matched to a gene: 17. The CDR3 spans 18 residues. CDR3 sequence reads: CASSEGTGTNRVFYEQYF. CDR3 coding DNA: TGTGCCAGCAGCGAGGGGACAGGAACGAACAGGGTTTTCTACGAGCAGTACTTC.

This chain links TRBV30 with TRBJ1-5; 8 bases fit TRBD1. Germline CDR1 is GTSNPN and CDR2 is SVGIG (reference sequence). The J segment lost 6 bases and the V segment lost 4 bases, leaving 2 bases of the junction unmatched. The CDR3 runs to 12 residues. In nucleotides, the CDR3 is TGTGCCTGGACAGGGGGCGGTCAGCCCCAGCATTTT. It yields the protein CAWTGGGQPQHF.

Only a few counts were recorded for this clone. The gene calls are TRBV13 and TRBJ1-5; 8 bases map to TRBD1. This CDR3 is built from 14 residues. J was trimmed by 9 bases and V by 2 bases; bases with no gene match: 6. Germline-derived CDR1 and CDR2 are PRHDT and FYEKMQ (reference sequence). CDR3 in amino acids: CASSLLDRVLPQHF. For the CDR3, the DNA is TGTGCCAGCAGCTTACTGGACAGGGTATTGCCCCAGCATTTT.

In regard to this clone: One end of the junction fails to match germline, which may point to a read error. In DNA, the CDR3 is TGCGCCAGCAGCCAATTTTACGATTTTTCGGGGTTTAGGATCTTC. This gives the protein CASSQFYDFSGFRIF. V usage is TRBV4-1 and J usage is TRBJ2-1; D may be TRBD2 (5 bases). CDR1 is MGHRA, CDR2 YSYEKL, per germline. The CDR3 extends over 15 amino acids.

The chain uses TRBV5-1 and TRBJ2-7; the match to TRBD1 covers 12 bases. The CDR3 contains 15 residues. Germline loops: CDR1 SGHRS, CDR2 YFSETQ. Trimming removed 5 bases from V and 7 bases from J; junction bases left unmatched: 10. The CDR3 DNA reads as TGCGCCAGCAGTTCCGGGGACAGGGGGCTTCGGGAGCAGTACTTC. Its translation: CASSSGDRGLREQYF.

This chain links TRBV4-1 with TRBJ1-2; TRBD1 matches 7 bases. This CDR3 has 15 residues. Looked up from germline, CDR1 is MGHRA and CDR2 is YSYEKL. V lost 3 bases, J lost 2 bases, and 6 bases stayed unmatched. Here the CDR3 reads CASSQTGTANYGYTF. Written as DNA, the CDR3 is TGCGCCAGCAGCCAGACCGGGACAGCCAACTATGGCTACACCTTC.

The V gene is TRBV5-4, the J gene TRBJ2-7; D is possibly TRBD1 (6 bases). From germline, CDR1 is SGHNT and CDR2 YYREEE (reference sequence). This CDR3 spans 15 amino acids. V was shortened by 1 base and J by 2 bases, with 13 bases between the two germline ends. CDR3 DNA: TGTGCCAGCAGCTTGTCGCCAGGGGAGACCTACGAGCAGTACTTC. This gives the protein CASSLSPGETYEQYF.

This clone was picked up a small number of times. This rearrangement joins TRBV7-9 to TRBJ2-7, with D tentatively TRBD1 (6 bases). Germline CDR1 is SEHNR and CDR2 is FQNEAQ (reference sequence). The CDR3 is made up of 14 amino acids. Trimming removed 5 bases at V and 1 base at J, with 12 bases between. CDR3 sequence (DNA): TGTGCCAGCAGCCTAACACAGGGTTCCTACGAGCAGTACTTC. It specifies CASSLTQGSYEQYF.

This chain connects TRBV30 to TRBJ1-2; 9 bases fit TRBD1. J lost 3 bases, V lost 3 bases, and 11 bases had no gene match. This CDR3 is built from 16 residues. Germline CDR1 GTSNPN, CDR2 SVGIG (reference sequence). The CDR3 DNA sequence: TGTGCCTGGAGGGGGAAGGACAGGGGATTTGACTATGGCTACACCTTC. This gives the protein CAWRGKDRGFDYGYTF.

CDR3 nucleotide sequence: TGCCCCCCTTTGGGGGTCACAGGGAGTAACTATGGCTACACCTTC. Its protein product is CPPLGVTGSNYGYTF. The V call is TRBV10-1, the J call TRBJ1-2; weak D call: TRBD1 (6 bases). Germline V gives CDR1 WNHNN, CDR2 SYGVQD (reference sequence). This CDR3 has 15 amino acids.

The CDR3 DNA reads as TGTGCCACCAGCAGAGAAGTGGGCCTGAACACTGAAGCTTTCTTT. It specifies CATSREVGLNTEAFF. The genes are TRBV15 and TRBJ1-1; no firm D call. V was shortened by 0 bases and J by 0 bases, with 8 bases between the two germline ends. The CDR3 is 15 amino acids. From germline, CDR1 is LNHNV and CDR2 YYDKDF (reference sequence).

This clone showed up just a few times. V usage is TRBV6-6 and J usage is TRBJ1-1; possible D gene TRBD1, 6 bases. The CDR3 length is 14 residues. Trimming shortened V by 4 bases and J by 1 base, and 10 bases separated the two germline ends. Germline CDR1 reads MNHNY; CDR2 reads SVGAGI (reference sequence). The CDR3 region has the DNA TGTGCCAGCAGTTCAGGACAGCCGAACACTGAAGCTTTCTTT. Its translation is CASSSGQPNTEAFF.

This chain links TRBV5-1 with TRBJ2-3; the D gene is possibly TRBD2 (6 bases). There are 16 residues in the CDR3. Germline V gene data show CDR1 as SGHRS and CDR2 as YFSETQ. V was pared by 6 bases and J by 1 base, with 18 bases between. The CDR3 region has the DNA TGCGCCAGCAAAACTATTCCGGGACTCGGCACAGATACGCAGTATTTT. As protein: CASKTIPGLGTDTQYF. Full variable domain (remainder filled in from reference TRBV5-1 and TRBJ2-3): KAGVTQTPRYLIKTRGQQVTLSCSPISGHRSVSWYQQTPGQGLQFLFEYFSETQRNKGNFPGRFSGRQFSNSRSEMNVSTLELGDSALYLCASKTIPGLGTDTQYFGPGTRLTVL.

This chain links TRBV9 with TRBJ1-1; maybe TRBD1 (5 bases). The V gene's germline CDR1 is SGDLS and CDR2 YYNGEE. This CDR3 has 15 amino acids. Trimming stripped 0 bases from V and 5 bases from J, with 14 bases between. For the CDR3, the DNA is TGTGCCAGCAGCGTAGGCAGGGATGGTTTTACTGAAGCTTTCTTT. Amino acid sequence: CASSVGRDGFTEAFF.